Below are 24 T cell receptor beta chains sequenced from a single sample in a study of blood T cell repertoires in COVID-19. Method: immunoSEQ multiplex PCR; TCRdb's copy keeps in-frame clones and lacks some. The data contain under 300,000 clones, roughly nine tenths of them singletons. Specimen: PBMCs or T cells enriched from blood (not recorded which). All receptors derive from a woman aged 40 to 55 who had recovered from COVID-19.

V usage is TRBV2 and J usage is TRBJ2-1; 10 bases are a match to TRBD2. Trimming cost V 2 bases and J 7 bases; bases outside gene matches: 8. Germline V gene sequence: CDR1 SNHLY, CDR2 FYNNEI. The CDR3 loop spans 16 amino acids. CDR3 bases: TGTGCCAGCAGTGAAACGCGGCCTAGCGGGAGTAATGAGCAGTTCTTC. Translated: CASSETRPSGSNEQFF.

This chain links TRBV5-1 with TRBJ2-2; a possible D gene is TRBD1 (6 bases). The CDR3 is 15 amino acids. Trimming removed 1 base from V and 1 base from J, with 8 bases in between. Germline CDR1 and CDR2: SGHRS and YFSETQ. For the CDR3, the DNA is TGCGCCAGCAGCTTGAACAGGGTGAACACCGGGGAGCTGTTTTTT. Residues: CASSLNRVNTGELFF.

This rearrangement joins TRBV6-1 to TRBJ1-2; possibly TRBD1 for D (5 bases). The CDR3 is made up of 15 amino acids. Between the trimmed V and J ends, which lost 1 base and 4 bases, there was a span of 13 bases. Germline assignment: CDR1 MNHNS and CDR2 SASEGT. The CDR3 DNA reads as TGTGCCAGCAGTGAAGGTCGGGGGATGGGCTATGGCTACACCTTC. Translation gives CASSEGRGMGYGYTF.

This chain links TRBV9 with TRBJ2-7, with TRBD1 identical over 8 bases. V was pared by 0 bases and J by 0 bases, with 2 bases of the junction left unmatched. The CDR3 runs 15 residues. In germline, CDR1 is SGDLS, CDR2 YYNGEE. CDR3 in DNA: TGTGCCAGCAGCGTAGGGACAGGGAGCTCCTACGAGCAGTACTTC. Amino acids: CASSVGTGSSYEQYF.

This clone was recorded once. The CDR3: CASSTGDRGVSLYGYTF. Written as DNA, the CDR3 is TGTGCCAGCAGTACGGGGGACAGGGGAGTTTCCCTCTATGGCTACACCTTC. The genes are TRBV28 and TRBJ1-2; 10 nucleotides match TRBD1. In germline, CDR1 is MDHEN, CDR2 SYDVKM. The CDR3 is 17 amino acids. The junction had 13 bases not matched to a gene; V was cut back by 5 bases and J by 4 bases.

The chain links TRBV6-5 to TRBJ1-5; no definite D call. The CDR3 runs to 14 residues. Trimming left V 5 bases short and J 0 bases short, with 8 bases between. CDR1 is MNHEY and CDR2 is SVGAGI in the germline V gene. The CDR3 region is CASSPGGSNQPQHF. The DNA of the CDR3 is TGTGCCAGCAGTCCGGGTGGTAGCAATCAGCCCCAGCATTTT.

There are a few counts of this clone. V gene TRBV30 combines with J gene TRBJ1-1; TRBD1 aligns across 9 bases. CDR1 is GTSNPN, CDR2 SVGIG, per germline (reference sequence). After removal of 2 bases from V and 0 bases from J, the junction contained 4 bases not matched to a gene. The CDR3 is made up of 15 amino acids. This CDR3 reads CAWSRDRAMNTEAFF. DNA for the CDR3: TGTGCCTGGAGTCGGGACAGGGCCATGAACACTGAAGCTTTCTTT.

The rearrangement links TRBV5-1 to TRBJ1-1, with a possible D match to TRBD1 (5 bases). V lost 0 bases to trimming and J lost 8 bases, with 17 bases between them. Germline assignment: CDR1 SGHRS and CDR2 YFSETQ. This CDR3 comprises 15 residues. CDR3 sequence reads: CASSLESGYVSEAFF. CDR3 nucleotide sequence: TGCGCCAGCAGCTTGGAATCAGGGTATGTGTCCGAAGCTTTCTTT.

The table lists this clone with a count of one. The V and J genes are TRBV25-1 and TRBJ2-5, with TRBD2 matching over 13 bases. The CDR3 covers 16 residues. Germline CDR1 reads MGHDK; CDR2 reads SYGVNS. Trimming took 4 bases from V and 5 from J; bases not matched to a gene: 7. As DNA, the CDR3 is TGTGCCAGCAGTGGTGGACTAGCGGGAGTCGGGGAGACCCAGTACTTC. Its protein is CASSGGLAGVGETQYF.

Here the CDR3 DNA reads TGTGCCACCAGTGATTTCTCTATCGAGGGACAGGGATATAATGATGAGCAGTTCTTC. Its translation is CATSDFSIEGQGYNDEQFF. The V call is TRBV24-1, the J call TRBJ2-1; 9 nucleotides align to TRBD1. Germline V CDR1 and CDR2: KGHDR, SFDVKD. This CDR3 comprises 19 residues. V shed 1 base, J shed 8 bases, and the junction held 17 bases outside the gene matches.

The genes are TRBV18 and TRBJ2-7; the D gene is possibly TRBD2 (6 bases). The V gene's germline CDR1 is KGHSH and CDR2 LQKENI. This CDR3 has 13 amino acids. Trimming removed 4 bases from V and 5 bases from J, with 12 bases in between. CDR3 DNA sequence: TGTGCCAGCTCACGGGAGGTAAGGGACGAGCAGTACTTC. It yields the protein CASSREVRDEQYF.

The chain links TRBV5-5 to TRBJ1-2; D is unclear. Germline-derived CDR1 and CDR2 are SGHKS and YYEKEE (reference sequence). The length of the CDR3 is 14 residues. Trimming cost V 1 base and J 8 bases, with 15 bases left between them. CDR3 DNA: TGTGCCAGCAGCTTGACAACAGAATTAGGCGGCTACACCTTC. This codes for CASSLTTELGGYTF.

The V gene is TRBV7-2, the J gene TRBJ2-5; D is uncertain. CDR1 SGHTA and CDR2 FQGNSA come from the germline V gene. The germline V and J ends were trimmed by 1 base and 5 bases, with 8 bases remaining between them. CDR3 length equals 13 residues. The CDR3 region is CASSLGRAETQYF. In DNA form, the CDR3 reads TGTGCCAGCAGCTTAGGTCGTGCGGAGACCCAGTACTTC.

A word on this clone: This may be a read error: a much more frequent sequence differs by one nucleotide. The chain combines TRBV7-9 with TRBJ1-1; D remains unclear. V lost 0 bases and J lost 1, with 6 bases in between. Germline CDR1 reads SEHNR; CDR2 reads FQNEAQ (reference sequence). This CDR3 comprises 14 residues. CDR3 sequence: CASSLARGNTEAFF. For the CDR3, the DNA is TGTGCCAGCAGCTTAGCTCGGGGGAACACTGAAGCTTTCTTT.

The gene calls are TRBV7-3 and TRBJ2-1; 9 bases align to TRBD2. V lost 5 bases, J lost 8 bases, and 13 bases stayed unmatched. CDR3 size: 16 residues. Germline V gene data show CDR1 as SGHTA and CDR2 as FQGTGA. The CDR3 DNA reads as TGTGCCAGCAGCACCTTAGGACTAGCGTCAGTCGATGAGCAGTTCTTC. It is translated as CASSTLGLASVDEQFF.

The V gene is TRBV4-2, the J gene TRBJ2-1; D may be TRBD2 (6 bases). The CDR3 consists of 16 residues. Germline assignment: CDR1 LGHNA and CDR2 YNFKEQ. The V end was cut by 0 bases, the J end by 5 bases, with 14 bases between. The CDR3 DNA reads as TGTGCCAGCAGCCAAGAAGCGGGTTATACGAACAATGAGCAGTTCTTC. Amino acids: CASSQEAGYTNNEQFF.

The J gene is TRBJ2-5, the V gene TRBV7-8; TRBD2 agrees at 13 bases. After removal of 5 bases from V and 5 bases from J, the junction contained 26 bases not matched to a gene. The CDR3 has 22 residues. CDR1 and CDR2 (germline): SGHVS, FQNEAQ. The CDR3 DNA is TGTGCCAGCAGCCCCGTTCGGAGGGGGCTAAGGAGGACTAGCGGGAGCTGGGAGACCCAGTACTTC. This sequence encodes CASSPVRRGLRRTSGSWETQYF. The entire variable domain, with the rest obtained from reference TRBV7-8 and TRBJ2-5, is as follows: GAGVSQSPRYKVAKRGQDVALRCDPISGHVSLFWYQQALGQGPEFLTYFQNEAQLDKSGLPSDRFFAERPEGSVSTLKIQRTQQEDSAVYLCASSPVRRGLRRTSGSWETQYFGPGTRLLVL.

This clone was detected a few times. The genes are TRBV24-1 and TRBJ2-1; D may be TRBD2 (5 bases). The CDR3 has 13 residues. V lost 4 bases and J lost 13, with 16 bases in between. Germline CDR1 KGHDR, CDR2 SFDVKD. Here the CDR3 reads CATSDPGLTHQFF. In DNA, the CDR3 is TGTGCCACCAGTGACCCCGGACTTACCCATCAGTTCTTC.

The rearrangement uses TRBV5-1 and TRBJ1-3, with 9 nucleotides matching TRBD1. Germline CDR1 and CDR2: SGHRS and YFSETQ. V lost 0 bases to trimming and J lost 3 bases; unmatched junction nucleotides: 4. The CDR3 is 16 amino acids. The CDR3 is CASSLDGQGFGNTIYF. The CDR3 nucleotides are TGCGCCAGCAGCTTGGACGGACAGGGGTTTGGAAACACCATATATTTT.

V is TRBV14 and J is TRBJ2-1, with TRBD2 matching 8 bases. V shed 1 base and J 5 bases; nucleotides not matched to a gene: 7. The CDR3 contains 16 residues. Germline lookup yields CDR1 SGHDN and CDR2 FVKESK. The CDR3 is CASSQVLAGPNNEQFF. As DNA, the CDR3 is TGTGCCAGCAGCCAAGTTCTAGCGGGCCCTAACAATGAGCAGTTCTTC. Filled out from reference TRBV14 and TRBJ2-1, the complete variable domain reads EAGVTQFPSHSVIEKGQTVTLRCDPISGHDNLYWYRRVMGKEIKFLLHFVKESKQDESGMPNNRFLAERTGGTYSTLKVQPAELEDSGVYFCASSQVLAGPNNEQFFGPGTRLTVL.

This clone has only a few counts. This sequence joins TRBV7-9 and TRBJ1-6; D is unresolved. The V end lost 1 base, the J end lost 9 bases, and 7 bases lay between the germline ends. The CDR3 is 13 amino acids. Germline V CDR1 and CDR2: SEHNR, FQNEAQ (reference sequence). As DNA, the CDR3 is TGTGCCAGCAGCTTAGGAGTCGGTTCACCCCTCCACTTT. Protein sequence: CASSLGVGSPLHF. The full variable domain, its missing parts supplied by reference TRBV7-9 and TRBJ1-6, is DTGVSQNPRHKITKRGQNVTFRCDPISEHNRLYWYRQTLGQGPEFLTYFQNEAQLEKSRLLSDRFSAERPKGSFSTLEIQRTEQGDSAMYLCASSLGVGSPLHFGNGTRLTVT.

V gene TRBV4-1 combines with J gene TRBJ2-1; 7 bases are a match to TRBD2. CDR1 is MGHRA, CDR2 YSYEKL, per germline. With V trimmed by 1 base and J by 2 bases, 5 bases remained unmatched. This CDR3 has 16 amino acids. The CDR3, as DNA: TGCGCCAGCAGCCAAGCGGGGGGAACCCCCTACAATGAGCAGTTCTTC. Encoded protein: CASSQAGGTPYNEQFF.

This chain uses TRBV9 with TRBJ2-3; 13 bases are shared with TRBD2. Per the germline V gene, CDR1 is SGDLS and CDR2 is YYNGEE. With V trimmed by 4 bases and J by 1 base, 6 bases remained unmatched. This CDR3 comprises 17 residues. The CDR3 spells CASSPRLAGGRTDTQYF. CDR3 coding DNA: TGTGCCAGCAGCCCACGACTAGCGGGAGGACGCACAGATACGCAGTATTTT.

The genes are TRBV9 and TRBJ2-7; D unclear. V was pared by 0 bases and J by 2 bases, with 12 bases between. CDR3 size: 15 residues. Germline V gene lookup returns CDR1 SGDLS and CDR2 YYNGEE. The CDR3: CASSVGSHLTYEQYF. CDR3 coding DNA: TGTGCCAGCAGCGTAGGTAGCCATCTGACCTACGAGCAGTACTTC.